The rows below give T cell receptor beta chains drawn from one sample of a study of blood T cell repertoires in COVID-19. Assay: immunoSEQ multiplex PCR; the TCRdb copy retains only in-frame clones and omits some. The table shows 150,000 or so clones, with approximately 82% occurring only once. Input material: PBMCs or T cells enriched from blood (not recorded which). The receptors shown here come from a man aged 55 to 70 who had recovered from COVID-19. Both conserved end residues are part of each CDR3. The D gene is left open where the match is weak. Where a row states a size, it is once, few, many or the class of an expanded clone; other rows omit it.

V: TRBV20-1
size: medium-sized
length: 15
D: TRBD2
J: TRBJ2-7
DNA: TGCAGTGCTAGTGGGCCGGGACTAGCGGGAGACGAGCAGTACTTC
CDR3: CSASGPGLAGDEQYF

V: TRBV5-4
size: once
length: 14
D: NA
J: TRBJ1-1
DNA: TGTGCCAGCAGCTTCGACAGCAAAGACACTGAAGCTTTCTTT
CDR3: CASSFDSKDTEAFF

V: TRBV30
size: few
length: 16
D: TRBD1
J: TRBJ1-2
DNA: TGTGCCTGGAGTAAACAGGGGCGCAGTCTCTTCTATGGCTACACCTTC
CDR3: CAWSKQGRSLFYGYTF

V: TRBV5-1
size: once
length: 15
D: NA
J: TRBJ1-6
DNA: TGCGCCAGCAGCTTGACAGAGTTTTCTAATTCACCCCTCCACTTT
CDR3: CASSLTEFSNSPLHF

V: TRBV5-1
size: NA
length: 13
D: NA
J: TRBJ2-2
DNA: TGCGCCAGCAGCCGGGAGACTACCGGGGAGCTGTTTTTT
CDR3: CASSRETTGELFF

V: TRBV5-1
size: NA
length: 15
D: NA
J: TRBJ2-1
DNA: TGCGCCAGTAGTCCTTCCGGGACTTCACACAATGAGCAGTTCTTC
CDR3: CASSPSGTSHNEQFF

V: TRBV10-3
size: NA
length: 15
D: NA
J: TRBJ2-5
DNA: TGTGCCATCAGTGATACTAGGGGGTCTTGGGAGACCCAGTACTTC
CDR3: CAISDTRGSWETQYF

V: TRBV5-5
size: NA
length: 18
D: NA
J: TRBJ2-7
DNA: TGTGCCAGCAGCTTGGCCTCCCGGGACATCAAGAGAACCTACGAGCAGTACTTC
CDR3: CASSLASRDIKRTYEQYF

V: TRBV5-1
size: NA
length: 13
D: NA
J: TRBJ2-2
DNA: TGCGCCAGCAGCGGAGGGGTGACCGGGGAGCTGTTTTTT
CDR3: CASSGGVTGELFF

V: TRBV9
size: few
length: 16
D: TRBD2
J: TRBJ2-1
DNA: TGTGCCAGCAGCGTAGATCCTAGCGGGGTACACAATGAGCAGTTCTTC
CDR3: CASSVDPSGVHNEQFF

V: TRBV19
size: once
length: 15
D: NA
J: TRBJ1-4
DNA: TGTGCCAGTAGTCCGCAACATGGAACTAATGAAAAACTGTTTTTT
CDR3: CASSPQHGTNEKLFF

V: TRBV4-1
size: NA
length: 15
D: TRBD1
J: TRBJ1-5
DNA: TGCGCCAGCAGCCAAGTTGGGACAGTCGGTCAGCCCCAGCATTTT
CDR3: CASSQVGTVGQPQHF

V: TRBV19
size: NA
length: 16
D: NA
J: TRBJ2-2
DNA: TGTGCCAGTAGTATAGGGACGGGACAATTCACCGGGGAGCTGTTTTTT
CDR3: CASSIGTGQFTGELFF

V: TRBV4-1
size: NA
length: 16
D: NA
J: TRBJ2-1
DNA: TGCGCCAGCAGCCGCGTACCGGGGAGCTCCTACAATGAGCAGTTCTTC
CDR3: CASSRVPGSSYNEQFF

V: TRBV28
size: NA
length: 12
D: NA
J: TRBJ2-2
DNA: TGTGCCGGACAATTGAACACCGGGGAGCTGTTTTTT
CDR3: CAGQLNTGELFF

V: TRBV4-1
size: NA
length: 18
D: TRBD1
J: TRBJ1-6
DNA: TGCGCCAGCAGCCAGTACCCAGGGGGAGATTCCTATAATTCACCCCTCCACTTT
CDR3: CASSQYPGGDSYNSPLHF

V: TRBV10-3
size: once
length: 15
D: TRBD2
J: TRBJ2-7
DNA: TGTGCCATCAGTCCCTTGACTAGCGGGAAAGTCGAGCAGTACTTC
CDR3: CAISPLTSGKVEQYF